The 4 T cell receptor beta chains presented below share a single source sample, sequenced in a study of blood T cell repertoires in COVID-19. The method was immunoSEQ multiplex PCR; TCRdb's version includes in-frame clones alone and lacks a portion of them. Of more than 55,000 clones in the sample, about 77% were seen once. The sequencing sample was made of peripheral blood. The receptors come from a man older than 75 with active or convalescent COVID-19.

The genes are TRBV19 and TRBJ1-1, with 9 bases identical to TRBD1. V trimming: 10 bases; J trimming: 9 bases; junction bases outside the gene matches: 12. The CDR3 contains 13 residues. Germline CDR1 and CDR2: LNHDA and SQIVND (reference sequence). Written as DNA, the CDR3 is TGTGCCACGGGGGAGGACAGGGGTCCAAAAGCTTTCTTT. It is translated as CATGEDRGPKAFF.

This chain connects TRBV15 to TRBJ1-3, with TRBD1 matching over 7 bases. J was trimmed by 3 bases and V by 5 bases; bases with no gene match: 13. This CDR3 has 17 residues. The germline V gene encodes CDR1 LNHNV and CDR2 YYDKDF (reference sequence). The CDR3 here is CATSGGGFWGHGNTIYF. CDR3 in DNA: TGTGCCACCAGCGGAGGGGGCTTTTGGGGTCATGGAAACACCATATATTTT. Full variable domain (remainder filled in from reference TRBV15 and TRBJ1-3): DAMVIQNPRYQVTQFGKPVTLSCSQTLNHNVMYWYQQKSSQAPKLLFHYYDKDFNNEADTPDNFQSRRPNTSFCFLDIRSPGLGDTAMYLCATSGGGFWGHGNTIYFGEGSWLTVV.

The rearrangement joins TRBV2 to TRBJ2-4; 7 nucleotides match TRBD1. CDR3 size: 15 residues. The V gene's germline CDR1 is SNHLY and CDR2 FYNNEI. V lost 1 base to trimming and J lost 5 bases; unmatched junction nucleotides: 5. CDR3 DNA: TGTGCCAGCAGTGAAGACAGGGGTTGGGAAAACATTCAGTACTTC. This codes for CASSEDRGWENIQYF. Drawing the rest from reference TRBV2 and TRBJ2-4, the complete variable domain is EPEVTQTPSHQVTQMGQEVILRCVPISNHLYFYWYRQILGQKVEFLVSFYNNEISEKSEIFDDQFSVERPDGSNFTLKIRSTKLEDSAMYFCASSEDRGWENIQYFGAGTRLSVL.

The V call is TRBV10-3, the J call TRBJ2-2; 10 bases fit TRBD2. CDR3 length: 19 amino acids. V lost 6 bases, J lost 6 bases, and 19 bases stayed unmatched. In germline, CDR1 is ENHRY, CDR2 SYGVKD. The CDR3 DNA reads TGTGCCATCAGATCCCTAGGGAGGGCGGCTAGCGGGAGCCCCGGGGAGCTGTTTTTT. Translating gives CAIRSLGRAASGSPGELFF.